The 7 T cell receptor beta chains in this list originate from one sample, sequenced in a study of tumor-infiltrating lymphocytes in primary liver carcinoma. Using a constant-region primer together with ProtoScript II reverse transcriptase, TCR beta cDNA was made from around 500 ng of total RNA. Library construction for TCR beta comprised three nested multiplex PCR rounds performed with slightly modified ARM-PCR. In the first two PCR rounds, TRBV1-TRBV30 forward primers were paired with a C-beta reverse primer, and each round lasted roughly 9 cycles. TCRdb redid the calling of the multiplex PCR reads with MiXCR, one entry per CDR3 protein. The table lists approximately 88,000 distinct CDR3 sequences, about 73% of them singletons. Unsorted bulk tissue of roughly 20-34 mg yielded co-extracted RNA and DNA. The sequenced material came from tumor-adjacent normal liver tissue. All receptors come from a man aged 40-55 years with primary liver carcinoma and hepatitis B virus infection.

This clonotype was counted once. V usage is TRBV29-1 and J usage is TRBJ2-5, with D possibly being TRBD1 (5 bases). CDR3 length: 15 residues. Per germline, CDR1 SQVTM and CDR2 ANQGSEA. V was cut by 3 bases and J by 5 bases, with 19 bases left in between. The CDR3 DNA reads as TGCAGCGTTGAGGTCAGGGCAAGGGGTCGGGAGACCCAGTACTTC. Translation gives CSVEVRARGRETQYF.

Notes on this clonotype: At one of its ends the junction is not consistent with the germline gene, which may arise from a read error. The CDR3 loop reads CASSLGGDTYSNRPQHF. CDR3 bases: TGTGCCAGCAGCTTGGGGGGAGACACTTATAGCAATCGGCCCCAGCATTTT. This sequence joins TRBV11-2 and TRBJ1-5, with D maybe TRBD1 (5 bases). The V gene's germline CDR1 is SGHAT and CDR2 FQNNGV. The CDR3 consists of 17 residues.

The V gene is TRBV6-1, the J gene TRBJ2-7; 7 bases fit TRBD2. The CDR3 sequence is 15 residues long. The trim removed 1 base at V and 4 bases at J, leaving 7 bases unmatched. The V gene's germline CDR1 is MNHNS and CDR2 SASEGT. CDR3 coding DNA: TGTGCCAGCAGTGAAGAGACGGGGGGTAGTTACGAGCAGTACTTC. Translation gives CASSEETGGSYEQYF.

As regards this clonotype: Lacking the conserved final phenylalanine or tryptophan, this CDR3 likely reflects a read error. The chain recombines TRBV10-3 with TRBJ1-2; D possibly corresponds to TRBD1 (5 bases). Germline V gives CDR1 ENHRY, CDR2 SYGVKD. There are 15 residues in the CDR3. The V end was cut by 3 bases, the J end by 6 bases, with 17 bases between. The CDR3 DNA follows: TGTGCCATCAGTGACCACCTCGTGGGGGAGGATGGCTACACCTTA. Protein sequence: CAISDHLVGEDGYTL.

CDR3 sequence: CVISQDWGQVNQPQHF. The CDR3 DNA is TGTGTCATCAGCCAAGATTGGGGACAGGTTAATCAGCCCCAGCATTTT. V gene TRBV4-2 combines with J gene TRBJ1-5, with 8 nucleotides matching TRBD1. Germline-derived CDR1 and CDR2 are LGHNA and YNFKEQ. There are 16 residues in the CDR3.

As to this clonotype: A much larger clone lies one base from this, so it may be a read error. The V gene is TRBV6-2 or TRBV6-3, the J gene TRBJ2-1, with TRBD2 matching 10 bases. The CDR3 runs to 15 residues. CDR1 MNHEY and CDR2 SVGEGT come from the germline V gene. The CDR3 coding sequence is TGTGCCAGCACTCTGGGACTAGCGACCTACAATGGGCAGTTCTTC. Translation gives CASTLGLATYNGQFF.

With regard to this clonotype: A much larger clone sits a single nucleotide away, making a read error possible. The chain links TRBV5-4 to TRBJ2-1; the match to TRBD2 covers 12 bases. CDR3 length equals 16 residues. Per the germline V gene, CDR1 is SGHNT and CDR2 is YYREEE (reference sequence). CDR3 sequence (DNA): TGTGCCAGCAGCCTCGGGCCTAGCGGGAGGGCCGGTGAGCGGTTCTTC. Protein product: CASSLGPSGRAGERFF. The full variable domain, completed using reference TRBV5-4 and TRBJ2-1, is ETGVTQSPTHLIKTRGQQVTLRCSSQSGHNTVSWYQQALGQGPQFIFQYYREEENGRGNFPPRFSGLQFPNYSSELNVNALELDDSALYLCASSLGPSGRAGERFFGPGTRLTVL.